A selection of T cell receptor beta chains follows, all from one sample in a study of blood T cell repertoires in COVID-19. Data came from immunoSEQ multiplex PCR; TCRdb stores just in-frame clones and leaves some out. The repertoire includes 90,000 to 120,000 clones, about 91% of them detected once, and approximately 5.6% sits in the top ten. The material sequenced was peripheral blood. The receptors originated from a human donor in a cohort sampled during active COVID-19. CDR3s include the opening cysteine and the closing phenylalanine or tryptophan. D genes are given only for firm matches. A row's size may be missing; if present it is once, few, many or a size class.

clone_size j_call v_call d_call cdr3_aa cdr3_nt
NA TRBJ1-5 TRBV5-5 NA CASSLQRGEPQHF TGTGCCAGCAGCTTGCAGCGGGGGGAGCCCCAGCATTTT
once TRBJ2-7 TRBV27 NA CASSLSGDSPYEQYF TGTGCCAGCAGTTTATCTGGAGACAGCCCCTACGAGCAGTACTTC
NA TRBJ1-4 TRBV6-6 NA CASRKQTATNEKLFF TGTGCCAGCAGGAAGCAGACAGCAACTAATGAAAAACTGTTTTTT
NA TRBJ1-1 TRBV6-1 NA CASSEGTLEAFF TGTGCCAGCAGTGAAGGGACACTTGAAGCTTTCTTT
NA TRBJ2-5 TRBV5-4 NA CASSTRETQYF TGTGCCAGCAGTACTCGGGAGACCCAGTACTTC
NA TRBJ2-3 TRBV19 TRBD1 CASGQGGTDTQYF TGTGCCTCTGGACAGGGGGGCACAGATACGCAGTATTTT
NA TRBJ2-3 TRBV7-2 TRBD2 CASSLEAGGHTDTQYF TGTGCCAGCAGCTTAGAAGCGGGGGGGCACACAGATACGCAGTATTTT
NA TRBJ1-2 TRBV18 TRBD1 CASSPPGQGLYGYTF TGTGCCAGCTCACCACCGGGACAGGGGCTGTATGGCTACACCTTC
NA TRBJ1-1 TRBV28 TRBD1 CASSLEGATVNTEAFF TGTGCCAGCAGTTTAGAGGGGGCAACTGTGAACACTGAAGCTTTCTTT
NA TRBJ1-5 TRBV28 NA CASSTGNQPQHF TGTGCCAGCAGTACGGGCAATCAGCCCCAGCATTTT
once TRBJ2-1 TRBV25-1 TRBD2 CASSDLLAGAYNEQFF TGTGCCAGCAGTGATTTACTAGCGGGGGCCTACAATGAGCAGTTCTTC
NA TRBJ2-5 TRBV6-1 TRBD2 CASSEAVRRGGETQYF TGTGCCAGCAGTGAAGCAGTTCGGCGGGGGGGTGAGACCCAGTACTTC
NA TRBJ2-7 TRBV4-1 TRBD2 CASSQGGGLGISYEQYF TGCGCCAGCAGCCAAGGGGGAGGGTTGGGTATCTCCTACGAGCAGTACTTC
NA TRBJ2-1 TRBV7-8 TRBD2 CASSLVASGPIGNEQFF TGTGCCAGCAGCTTAGTGGCTAGCGGGCCAATCGGCAATGAGCAGTTCTTC
NA TRBJ2-5 TRBV2 TRBD1 CASSESGTGYRETQYF TGTGCCAGCAGTGAGTCCGGGACAGGGTATCGAGAGACCCAGTACTTC
NA TRBJ2-2 TRBV7-9 NA CASSFLGQQDRELFF TGTGCCAGCAGCTTCCTGGGACAACAGGACCGGGAGCTGTTTTTT
NA TRBJ2-7 TRBV2 TRBD1 CASMRDRDSYEQYF TGTGCCAGCATGAGGGACAGGGACTCCTACGAGCAGTACTTC
NA TRBJ2-3 TRBV7-2 NA CASSPRRGLVDTQYF TGTGCCAGCAGCCCACGGCGGGGGCTTGTAGATACGCAGTATTTT
NA TRBJ2-7 TRBV27 NA CASSGFFPYEQYF TGTGCCAGCAGCGGGTTCTTCCCTTACGAGCAGTACTTC
NA TRBJ2-1 TRBV5-1 TRBD2 CASSFDGLAGEYNEQFF TGCGCCAGCAGCTTCGACGGACTAGCGGGCGAATACAATGAGCAGTTCTTC
NA TRBJ1-2 TRBV24-1 TRBD1 CATSSGQGGFNYGYTF TGTGCCACCAGTTCGGGACAGGGGGGTTTTAACTATGGCTACACCTTC
NA TRBJ1-1 TRBV27 NA CASSPVTIVNTEAFF TGTGCCAGCAGTCCCGTTACTATCGTGAACACTGAAGCTTTCTTT
NA TRBJ1-2 TRBV2 NA CASTLEQGGAYGYTF TGTGCCAGCACCTTAGAACAGGGTGGGGCCTATGGCTACACCTTC
once TRBJ2-7 TRBV4-2 NA CASSQESSGTYEQYF TGTGCCAGCAGCCAGGAATCCTCCGGGACCTACGAGCAGTACTTC
once TRBJ2-3 TRBV19 NA CASSDQPIATYTQYF TGTGCCAGTAGTGACCAGCCTATAGCCACCTATACGCAGTATTTT
NA TRBJ2-1 TRBV14 TRBD1 CASSQMGYRGRDNEQFF TGTGCCAGCAGCCAAATGGGGTACAGGGGTAGGGACAATGAGCAGTTCTTC
NA TRBJ1-2 TRBV28 NA CASSPRTIKGYTF TGTGCCAGCAGCCCAAGGACTATAAAGGGCTACACCTTC
few TRBJ2-7 TRBV3-1/TRBV3-2 TRBD2 CASSQDWREIYEQYF TGTGCCAGCAGCCAAGATTGGCGGGAGATCTACGAGCAGTACTTC
NA TRBJ2-3 TRBV6-1 TRBD2 CASSEAAGGTDTQYF TGTGCCAGCAGTGAAGCAGCGGGGGGGACAGATACGCAGTATTTT
NA TRBJ1-3 TRBV24-1 NA CAVSQSGNTIYF TGTGCCGTATCCCAGTCTGGAAACACCATATATTTT
NA TRBJ2-3 TRBV3-1/TRBV3-2 NA CASSHFSVSDTQYF TGTGCCAGCAGCCATTTTAGCGTTTCAGATACGCAGTATTTT
NA TRBJ2-1 TRBV5-5 NA CASSLAAGTYNEQFF TGTGCCAGCAGCTTGGCGGCAGGTACCTACAATGAGCAGTTCTTC
NA TRBJ1-1 TRBV6-2/TRBV6-3 NA CASSSTPERVTEAFF TGTGCCAGCAGTTCGACCCCTGAGAGGGTCACTGAAGCTTTCTTT
NA TRBJ2-7 TRBV19 NA CASSILGFYEQYF TGTGCCAGTAGTATCCTAGGATTTTACGAGCAGTACTTC
NA TRBJ1-2 TRBV5-4 TRBD1 CASSLGQGSGYGYTF TGTGCCAGCAGCCTAGGACAGGGTTCGGGCTATGGCTACACCTTC
NA TRBJ2-1 TRBV9 NA CASSVGVYEQFF TGTGCCAGCAGCGTAGGCGTATATGAGCAGTTCTTC
NA TRBJ2-5 TRBV12-5 TRBD1 CASGSRTGNTKQETQYF TGTGCTAGTGGTTCAAGGACAGGAAACACGAAGCAAGAGACCCAGTACTTC
NA TRBJ2-7 TRBV3-1/TRBV3-2 TRBD2 CASSQAASGGYEQYF TGTGCCAGCAGCCAAGCCGCTAGCGGGGGATACGAGCAGTACTTC
NA TRBJ2-7 TRBV18 TRBD2 CASSPPPSGRVRGEQYF TGTGCCAGCTCACCACCCCCTAGCGGGAGGGTCCGGGGCGAGCAGTACTTC
NA TRBJ2-1 TRBV5-6 TRBD2 CASSQGSGSINEQFF TGTGCCAGCAGCCAGGGCAGCGGGAGTATTAATGAGCAGTTCTTC
NA TRBJ1-1 TRBV2 NA CASSPGVNTEAFF TGTGCCAGCAGTCCAGGGGTTAACACTGAAGCTTTCTTT
NA TRBJ2-7 TRBV4-2 TRBD1 CASSQVGTGGEQYF TGTGCCAGCAGCCAAGTCGGGACAGGAGGCGAGCAGTACTTC
NA TRBJ2-5 TRBV4-3 NA CASSQVLAPGETQYF TGCGCCAGCAGCCAAGTCCTAGCCCCGGGGGAGACCCAGTACTTC
NA TRBJ1-5 TRBV7-8 TRBD1 CASSWDRGPESNQPQHF TGTGCCAGCAGTTGGGACAGGGGCCCGGAAAGCAATCAGCCCCAGCATTTT
NA TRBJ1-1 TRBV5-1 NA CASSSTRSGNTEAFF TGCGCCAGCAGCTCCACGAGGAGTGGGAACACTGAAGCTTTCTTT
NA TRBJ1-2 TRBV6-6 NA CASSVVRTALAYGYTF TGTGCCAGCAGTGTGGTCCGCACCGCCCTAGCTTATGGCTACACCTTC
NA TRBJ2-3 TRBV28 TRBD2 CASSFSTSGDTDTQYF TGTGCCAGCAGTTTTTCGACTAGCGGGGACACAGATACGCAGTATTTT
NA TRBJ2-1 TRBV30 TRBD2 CAWSPGRGVAGGLHEQFF TGTGCCTGGAGTCCCGGACGCGGGGTAGCGGGAGGGTTGCATGAGCAGTTCTTC
NA TRBJ2-7 TRBV18 TRBD1 CASSPRTTGTGVNEQYF TGTGCCAGCTCACCACGAACCACCGGGACAGGGGTTAACGAGCAGTACTTC
once TRBJ2-3 TRBV28 TRBD2 CASSFRGSLADTQYF TGTGCCAGCAGTTTTCGCGGGAGTCTTGCAGATACGCAGTATTTT
NA TRBJ2-7 TRBV11-1 NA CASRPKWGNYEQYF TGTGCCAGCAGGCCAAAATGGGGCAACTACGAGCAGTACTTC
NA TRBJ1-1 TRBV11-2 NA CASSFKLLTEAFF TGTGCCAGCAGCTTTAAGTTACTCACTGAAGCTTTCTTT
few TRBJ1-5 TRBV18 NA CASSPSQGVAPQHF TGTGCCAGCTCACCGTCACAGGGTGTGGCGCCCCAGCATTTT
few TRBJ1-5 TRBV19 NA CASRELGGSNQPQHF TGTGCCAGTAGGGAATTGGGGGGGAGCAATCAGCCCCAGCATTTT
once TRBJ1-6 TRBV7-8 NA CASSLGVFTVANSPLHF TGTGCCAGCAGCTTAGGAGTTTTTACAGTCGCGAATTCACCCCTCCACTTT
NA TRBJ2-5 TRBV7-2 TRBD2 CASSLGLAGLQETQYF TGTGCCAGCAGCCTAGGACTAGCGGGGCTCCAAGAGACCCAGTACTTC
NA TRBJ2-1 TRBV11-2 TRBD2 CASSSLAGGYNEQFF TGTGCCAGCAGCTCCTTAGCGGGGGGGTACAATGAGCAGTTCTTC
NA TRBJ2-7 TRBV5-1 NA CASSFSRDSSYEQYF TGCGCCAGCAGCTTCTCCCGTGACAGCTCCTACGAGCAGTACTTC
NA TRBJ2-7 TRBV15 NA CATSREGAGYEQYF TGTGCCACCAGCAGAGAAGGTGCGGGATACGAGCAGTACTTC